These 25 T cell receptor beta chains originate from one sample sequenced in a study of radiotherapy plus CTLA-4 blockade in lung cancer. The protocol was immunoSEQ multiplex PCR, while the TCRdb copy is restricted to in-frame clones and leaves out a portion. The repertoire consists of roughly 53,000 clones, with approximately 85% occurring once and the leading ten covering around 5.1%. The sample in question was peripheral blood, obtained from a patient treated with radiotherapy plus ipilimumab. These receptors were collected from a human donor with non-small cell lung cancer whose response to radiotherapy plus ipilimumab could not be evaluated.

This clone appeared once. This chain connects TRBV4-1 to TRBJ2-1; weak D call: TRBD1 (6 bases). This CDR3 is 14 amino acids long. V shed 3 bases and J shed 1 base, with 7 bases lying between them. Germline-derived CDR1 and CDR2 are MGHRA and YSYEKL. In nucleotides, the CDR3 is TGCGCCAGCAGCCAGACAGGTTCCTACAATGAGCAGTTCTTC. Translating gives CASSQTGSYNEQFF.

The chain uses TRBV6-1 and TRBJ2-1, with 14 bases aligning to TRBD2. The V and J ends lost 4 bases and 7 bases, in that order; junction bases with no gene match: 3. The CDR3 extends over 15 amino acids. The germline CDR1 and CDR2 sequences are MNHNS and SASEGT. CDR3 sequence reads: CASSGGTSGRNEQFF. CDR3 sequence (DNA): TGTGCCAGCAGTGGGGGGACTAGCGGGAGAAATGAGCAGTTCTTC.

The chain is built from TRBV4-3 and TRBJ1-4; tentatively, D is TRBD1 (5 bases). Trimming stripped 1 base from V and 4 bases from J, with 16 bases between. Germline V gives CDR1 LGHNA, CDR2 YSLEER. The CDR3 length is 17 residues. CDR3 nucleotide sequence: TGCGCCAGCAGCCAAGTCGGCACAGGTTCGTTTAATGAAAAACTGTTTTTT. Residues: CASSQVGTGSFNEKLFF.

This clone was picked up one time. The chain combines TRBV7-6 with TRBJ2-4, with a weak D call TRBD2 (5 bases). Germline V gene data show CDR1 as SGHVS and CDR2 as FNYEAQ. The CDR3 sequence is 13 residues long. V was clipped by 5 bases and J by 8 bases, with 13 bases between them. CDR3 sequence reads: CASSPSGGDIQYF. CDR3 bases: TGTGCCAGCAGCCCCTCTGGAGGAGACATTCAGTACTTC.

The V call is TRBV28, the J call TRBJ2-7, with 7 bases aligning to TRBD1. CDR3 length: 15 amino acids. Looked up from germline, CDR1 is MDHEN and CDR2 is SYDVKM. The trim removed 6 bases at V and 4 bases at J, leaving 12 bases unmatched. The CDR3 here is CASRTDRKRSYEQYF. As DNA, the CDR3 is TGTGCCAGCAGAACGGACAGGAAAAGATCTTACGAGCAGTACTTC.

The chain carries TRBV28 and TRBJ2-7; 10 bases agree with TRBD1. With 6 bases clipped from V and 2 bases from J, the junction kept 7 bases outside the gene matches. CDR1 MDHEN and CDR2 SYDVKM come from the germline V gene. The CDR3 covers 15 residues. Written as DNA, the CDR3 is TGTGCCAGCAGAGCTCGACAGGGGGCGGCCTACGAGCAGTACTTC. It translates to CASRARQGAAYEQYF.

CDR3 nucleotides: TGCGCCAGCAGCTTGGGGGACATCCTGGGCTACGAGCAGTACTTC. It yields the protein CASSLGDILGYEQYF. The chain has TRBV5-1 and TRBJ2-7, with D maybe TRBD1 (6 bases). V lost 0 bases and J lost 3, with 13 bases in between. The CDR3 spans 15 residues. Germline V lookup: CDR1 SGHRS, CDR2 YFSETQ.

The V call is TRBV4-1, the J call TRBJ2-3, with TRBD2 matching 7 bases. Trimming took 1 base from V and 4 from J; bases not matched to a gene: 11. The CDR3 sequence is 17 residues long. The germline V gene encodes CDR1 MGHRA and CDR2 YSYEKL. The CDR3 reads CASSQGVGGVGADTQYF. The CDR3, as DNA: TGCGCCAGCAGCCAAGGTGTGGGAGGGGTTGGGGCAGATACGCAGTATTTT.

The chain couples TRBV7-9 to TRBJ2-3; the match to TRBD1 covers 7 bases. V gave up 5 bases and J gave up 4 bases; unmatched junction bases: 6. The CDR3 contains 14 residues. CDR1 SEHNR and CDR2 FQNEAQ come from the germline V gene (reference sequence). The CDR3 nucleotides read TGTGCCAGCAGCCCACCGGGACAGCCAGATACGCAGTATTTT. It yields the protein CASSPPGQPDTQYF.

The chain uses TRBV15 and TRBJ2-7, with 7 bases identical to TRBD2. The CDR3 totals 14 residues. V lost 3 bases and J lost 2; bases outside the gene matches: 4. From germline, CDR1 is LNHNV and CDR2 YYDKDF (reference sequence). The CDR3 DNA is TGTGCCACCAGCAGCGGGAGGAAGGCCTACGAGCAGTACTTC. It specifies CATSSGRKAYEQYF.

This clone was seen a single time. The rearrangement links TRBV2 to TRBJ1-1; 8 nucleotides line up with TRBD1. CDR3 length equals 13 residues. The ends lost 4 bases at V and 6 bases at J; junction bases unmatched: 4. Germline assignment: CDR1 SNHLY and CDR2 FYNNEI. The CDR3 region is CASSGQGASEAFF. In DNA, the CDR3 is TGTGCCAGCAGTGGGCAGGGGGCCTCTGAAGCTTTCTTT.

This chain connects TRBV5-6 to TRBJ2-5; no clear D gene. CDR1 and CDR2 (germline): SGHDT, YYEEEE. The V gene lost 3 bases and the J gene lost 0 bases, with 9 bases spanning the gap. The CDR3 totals 14 residues. The CDR3 here is CASSSQTYQETQYF. The CDR3 region has the DNA TGTGCCAGCAGCTCACAAACGTACCAAGAGACCCAGTACTTC.

The chain has TRBV6-6 and TRBJ2-6; D may be TRBD2 (6 bases). Trimming shortened V by 3 bases and J by 11 bases, and 8 bases separated the two germline ends. Germline V lookup: CDR1 MNHNY, CDR2 SVGAGI (reference sequence). This CDR3 region has 12 residues. The CDR3 DNA sequence: TGTGCCAGCAGTTATTCGGGGGACGTCCTGACTTTC. The encoded protein is CASSYSGDVLTF.

The rearrangement links TRBV11-2 to TRBJ2-3; TRBD1 agrees at 9 bases. Germline V gene lookup returns CDR1 SGHAT and CDR2 FQNNGV. The CDR3 is made up of 16 amino acids. With V trimmed by 1 base and J by 1 base, 3 bases remained unmatched. The CDR3 loop reads CASSLAGQGRTDTQYF. CDR3 bases: TGTGCCAGCAGCTTAGCGGGACAGGGACGCACAGATACGCAGTATTTT.

The chain is built from TRBV7-2 and TRBJ1-1; 11 positions match TRBD1. Germline CDR1 SGHTA, CDR2 FQGNSA. There are 15 residues in the CDR3. V shed 4 bases, J shed 5 bases, and the junction held 6 bases outside the gene matches. In DNA, the CDR3 is TGTGCCAGCAGCTCACGGGACAGGGGGGATACTGAAGCTTTCTTT. It encodes CASSSRDRGDTEAFF.

The rearrangement joins TRBV6-1 to TRBJ2-4, with 14 bases matching TRBD2. This CDR3 comprises 17 residues. In germline, CDR1 is MNHNS, CDR2 SASEGT. V was clipped by 0 bases and J by 4 bases; unmatched bases: 2. This chain's CDR3 is CASSEATSGRVKNIQYF. The CDR3 region has the DNA TGTGCCAGCAGTGAAGCGACTAGCGGGAGGGTTAAAAACATTCAGTACTTC.

The rearrangement joins TRBV7-2 to TRBJ2-7, with TRBD2 as a possible D gene (6 bases). CDR3 length: 15 residues. Germline V gives CDR1 SGHTA, CDR2 FQGNSA. Trimming cost V 0 bases and J 4 bases, with 13 bases left between them. The CDR3 DNA reads as TGTGCCAGCAGCTTAGCCCAGACTAGGGGATACGAGCAGTACTTC. Translating it yields CASSLAQTRGYEQYF.

This clone was found a few times. The chain couples TRBV6-1 to TRBJ1-4, with D possibly TRBD1 on 5 matching bases. Germline CDR1 reads MNHNS; CDR2 reads SASEGT. With 5 bases removed from V and 8 bases from J, the gap between germline ends came to 12 bases. The CDR3 has 13 residues. CDR3 amino acids: CASSSFPGEKLFF. The CDR3 DNA sequence: TGTGCCAGCAGTTCCTTTCCAGGGGAAAAACTGTTTTTT.

The chain couples TRBV28 to TRBJ1-2; tentative D call: TRBD1 (6 bases). V lost 8 bases and J lost 3, with 16 bases in between. Germline CDR1 is MDHEN and CDR2 is SYDVKM. This CDR3 comprises 14 residues. For the CDR3, the DNA is TGTGCCAGCTGGCCTCGGGGGGGCTACTATGGCTACACCTTC. Translating gives CASWPRGGYYGYTF.

This chain joins TRBV9 and TRBJ2-7; 8 bases line up with TRBD2. J lost 5 bases, V lost 3 bases, and 7 bases had no gene match. The CDR3 has 14 amino acids. CDR1 is SGDLS, CDR2 YYNGEE, per germline. The CDR3 DNA follows: TGTGCCAGCAGCGAAAGCGGGAGCGCCCACGAGCAGTACTTC. It translates to CASSESGSAHEQYF.

This sequence joins TRBV7-3 and TRBJ2-3; TRBD2 matches at 11 bases. The CDR3 is made up of 17 amino acids. Germline-derived CDR1 and CDR2 are SGHTA and FQGTGA. V was pared by 5 bases and J by 0 bases, with 7 bases of the junction left unmatched. CDR3 DNA: TGTGCCAGCAGCGCTGGACTAGCGGGTACTAGCACAGATACGCAGTATTTT. Translating it yields CASSAGLAGTSTDTQYF.

This chain links TRBV9 with TRBJ2-5; 11 bases align to TRBD1. Germline V CDR1 and CDR2: SGDLS, YYNGEE. The CDR3 length is 15 residues. The V gene end was trimmed by 4 bases and the J gene end by 4 bases; junction bases not matched to a gene: 6. CDR3 DNA sequence: TGTGCCAGCAGCCAGGGGGACAGGGGGGGAGAGACCCAGTACTTC. Translated: CASSQGDRGGETQYF. The full variable domain, in which reference TRBV9 and TRBJ2-5 provide the parts outside the CDR3, is DSGVTQTPKHLITATGQRVTLRCSPRSGDLSVYWYQQSLDQGLQFLIQYYNGEERAKGNILERFSAQQFPDLHSELNLSSLELGDSALYFCASSQGDRGGETQYFGPGTRLLVL.

The chain uses TRBV10-2 and TRBJ2-3; no reliable D call. The CDR3 is made up of 13 amino acids. CDR1 is WSHSY, CDR2 SAAADI, per germline. V was shortened by 9 bases and J by 3 bases, with 13 bases between the two germline ends. Written as DNA, the CDR3 is TGCGCCAGTACTGTGACTGGTACAGATACGCAGTATTTT. Its translation is CASTVTGTDTQYF.

CDR3 bases: TGTGCCAGCAGCCCCCAGACAGCGAACACCGGGGAGCTGTTTTTT. This translates into CASSPQTANTGELFF. The J gene is TRBJ2-2, the V gene TRBV9, with D possibly TRBD1 on 5 matching bases. Germline V lookup: CDR1 SGDLS, CDR2 YYNGEE. The CDR3 length is 15 residues. The V and J ends lost 4 bases and 0 bases respectively, with 10 bases between them.

CDR3 sequence: CASSSTGTSNYGYTF. The CDR3 DNA reads TGTGCCAGCAGCTCCACCGGGACATCGAACTATGGCTACACCTTC. The rearrangement uses TRBV7-8 and TRBJ1-2; a possible D gene is TRBD1 (6 bases). The CDR3 has 15 amino acids. The germline V and J ends were trimmed by 4 bases and 2 bases, with 14 bases remaining between them. From germline, CDR1 is SGHVS and CDR2 FQNEAQ.